This T cell receptor beta chain was sequenced in a study of cytomegalovirus exposure and HLA in healthy donors (TCRdb year 2017). Turning to the overall study: In an earlier analysis of 587 of the donors, roughly 300 Gb of sequence data and 120 million or so unique TCR beta sequences from about 179 million T cells were reported. An early release covering roughly 600 HLA-typed donors comprised about 300 gigabases of sequencing data and 65 million to 100 million unique TCR sequences. Of the 300 to 450 genotyped donors, about 84% fell in the genetic ancestry cluster associated with self-reported Caucasian donors. The aim of the study was to test whether cataloging public T cell receptors could identify signatures of past pathogen exposure. The T cell repertoires of under 700 subjects were profiled by immunosequencing and related to cytomegalovirus serostatus. Besides the first cohort of hundreds of subjects, a separate validation cohort made up of 95 to 150 different subjects was used. To predict cytomegalovirus infection status, the study brought together high-throughput TCR immunosequencing, statistical association of individual TCRs with disease status, and machine learning. To study patterns of TCR occurrence, a later analysis re-analyzed previously published TCR beta repertoires from 500 to 850 donors and added high-resolution HLA genotyping. Rather than drawing on any new phenotypic data, the later analysis identified candidate immune exposures from TCR beta sequences and the way those sequences occurred across donors. To decide whether each TCR beta V gene segment behaved as functional or pseudogenic, an earlier analysis of over 500 of the donors relied on high-throughput TCR beta sequencing. Donor age, sex, ethnicity and CMV serostatus were collected together with the repertoire data. In a later genetic analysis, genome-wide SNP genotypes for about three fifths of the roughly 670 donors were used, and that subset was treated as a discovery cohort. Every discovery cohort repertoire had been produced on one sequencing platform. HLA typing covered class I and class II loci at four-digit resolution. Typing coverage differed by locus: A, B, C, DRB1 and DQB1 were typed in about 629-640 donors, DQA1 in 500 to 550, DPA1 in some 600, and DPB1 in 472. Because of strong linkage in the cohort, 5 or 6 DR-DQ haplotypes were treated as single units for association and clustering. Among about 400 genotyped donors of the cohort, an average of around 240,000 unique TCR beta nucleotide sequences was sequenced per donor, of which about 18% were non-productive. General study outcomes and caveats: Some IMGT-functional V segments, including TRBV6-2 and TRBV6-3, could not be told apart with the 87-base-pair reads, so those segments were excluded. At a false discovery rate of 0.05, a later analysis linked 16,951 TCR beta sequences to specific HLA alleles. Sequencing depth was assumed to be roughly uniform across donors in the presence/absence analyses, though that assumption may not hold. In the study, approximately 160 TCR beta chains were listed as associated with cytomegalovirus. In a later analysis, several top co-occurrence clusters were reported to appear linked to parvovirus B19, influenza, CMV and Epstein-Barr virus. Immune exposure information for the cohort was limited to CMV serostatus. Because HLA typing was missing for some donors at each locus, association tests included only the typed subset. In this cohort, only TCR beta chains were sequenced, and detectable features were limited by the absence of alpha or paired-chain data. According to a later genetic analysis, donors in an Asian-associated ancestry cluster had fewer N-insertions in productive TCRs than the approximately 610-donor mean. V-gene and J-gene trimming of TCR beta chains was associated with a missense DCLRE1C variant in a later genetic analysis, and the association was replicated in an independent cohort. Cytomegalovirus status was reported to be diagnosed by the classifier with high specificity and sensitivity in both the original and validation cohorts. Strong co-occurrence of HLA alleles, especially DR and DQ, made assigning TCR associations to individual alleles difficult. A cluster of highly shared sequence variants was judged likely to be a technical artifact of the sequencing pipeline. An earlier analysis of approximately 570 of the donors showed that most TCR beta V segments appeared in productive rearrangements either about 90% or about 30% of the time, which broadly matched IMGT annotations. While some public TCRs were present in many individuals, most TCR sequences turned up only very rarely across donors. Linkage disequilibrium might explain the correlated functional status among segregating V segments, but an unknown experimental factor could not be ruled out. A further reported finding was that TCR beta sequences accurately predicted the HLA-A and HLA-B alleles for most subjects in the first cohort. The authors suggested that the approach could potentially be extended to other disease states and immunological phenotypes. A later analysis found that most CMV-associated TCR beta chains appeared HLA-restricted, with HLA associations seemingly driven largely by CMV exposure. Because counts were too low, roughly 17 rarely observed V segments, including chromosome 9 orphons, were left out of the earlier analysis of 500 to 650 of the donors. Three of the identified cytomegalovirus-associated TCR beta chains were confirmed in vitro to be specific for cytomegalovirus antigens. Compared with equally common non-associated chains, HLA-associated TCR beta chains in a later analysis were more clonally expanded and had lower generation probabilities. A later analysis found that TCR association rates varied across HLA loci, with DRB1 alleles showing the most associated TCRs and HLA-C alleles the fewest.

Comments on this clone: Its antigen is not yet known.

The cohort was made up of about 610 healthy bone marrow donors. Cohort members were all nominally healthy when sampled, although unrecorded immune exposures were likely present. The donor tested CMV seronegative and was one of the 352 seronegative cohort members. A peripheral blood sample was provided by each donor, and peripheral blood mononuclear cells were used for TCR beta sequencing. Genomic DNA was extracted from the blood cell samples with the Qiagen DNeasy Blood Extraction Kit. Receptor libraries were prepared by the immunoSEQ multiplex PCR assay. The multiplex PCR relied on a mix of 60 forward primers for TCR Vbeta segments and 13 reverse primers for TCR Jbeta segments. A multiplex PCR assay on genomic DNA amplified the CDR3 region of rearranged TCR beta genes. Amplified TCR beta libraries were sequenced as 87-base-pair reads on the Illumina HiSeq System. Per the original workflow: A later analysis counted about 82 million unique TCR beta chains across the 640 or so repertoires, and 9.5 million to 11 million of these chains were shared by at least two donors. Raw reads were error-corrected and collapsed into unique sequences with a nearest-neighbor algorithm that merged closely related sequences to remove PCR and sequencing errors. CDR3 sequences were aligned to IMGT reference sequences to assign V, D and J gene segments. For a sequence to be retained, at least a six-nucleotide match to both a V gene segment and a J gene segment was required. A rearrangement was called productive if the CDR3 had no stop codons and remained in frame with V and J, and every other rearrangement was called non-productive. Following IMGT convention, CDR3 was defined as the stretch from the second conserved V-encoded cysteine to the conserved J-encoded phenylalanine. The earlier analysis of some 580 of the donors excluded any sequence lacking an unambiguous match to a single V gene segment. In an earlier analysis of roughly 500 of the donors, V segments were called functional above 56.7% productive rearrangements and were called segregating when the between-donor standard deviation exceeded 5%. A statistical classification framework was built for diagnosing cytomegalovirus status from the catalog of TCR beta chain sequences. In a later analysis, TCR nucleotide sequences were compared against IMGT/GENE-DB human TR gene sequences so that V and J genes could be assigned. In a later analysis, CDR3 sequences and most-parsimonious VDJ recombination scenarios were assigned using the TCRdist pipeline. In a later analysis, each TCR beta chain was defined by its CDR3 amino acid sequence together with its V-gene family, and reads lacking a unique V-gene family were excluded. To address suspected cross-contamination and a sequencing artifact, a later analysis removed around 590 highly shared, low-generation-probability nucleotide sequences. In a later analysis, a clonal expansion index was calculated for each public chain from normalized within-repertoire ranks of inferred template counts. In a later analysis, generation probabilities were computed with a VDJ recombination model fitted to out-of-frame rearrangements, and the resulting probabilities were checked against IGoR. Hypergeometric tests were used in a later analysis to score TCR-TCR, TCR-HLA and TCR-CMV co-occurrence, with a repertoire-size bias correction applied to the TCR pairs. In a later analysis, false discovery rates were estimated by permuting HLA or CMV assignments 20 times. In a later analysis, co-occurring TCRs were grouped using DBSCAN, with TCRdist sequence similarity added in when clustering inside HLA-allele-positive subsets. Repertoires with fewer than 30,000 or more than 120,000 public chains, plus five repertoires with anomalous nucleotide sharing, were excluded from co-occurrence clustering. TCRdb limited this immuneACCESS table to in-frame rearrangements with V and J called. A share of clones is missing; checked studies link under half to unresolved V genes, and the rest is unexplained. V and J calls plus clone size are reproduced from that table; the DNA served to infer D and trimming. The sample's table lists a count of about 110,000 clones. Roughly 3.5% of the sample is in the top ten clones.

Based on the germline V gene (reference sequence), the CDR1 and CDR2 sequences are SGHNT and YYREEE. Including the terminal cysteine and phenylalanine, the CDR3 comprises 17 residues. The only DNA kept is the CDR3, 51 bases in frame from the first base. V is cut back by 0 bases and J by 11 bases, with 17 bases in the junction unmatched. The chain is assembled from TRBV5-4 and TRBJ2-5, with TRBD2 identical over 9 junction bases. This clonotype was sampled from a young man in good health and CMV-seronegative. The sample comprised PBMCs. The CDR3 has the sequence CASSLGGRREGHRQQYF. The nucleotide sequence reads as follows: TGTGCCAGCAGCTTGGGGGGCCGGCGGGAGGGCCATCGTCAGCAGTACTTC.